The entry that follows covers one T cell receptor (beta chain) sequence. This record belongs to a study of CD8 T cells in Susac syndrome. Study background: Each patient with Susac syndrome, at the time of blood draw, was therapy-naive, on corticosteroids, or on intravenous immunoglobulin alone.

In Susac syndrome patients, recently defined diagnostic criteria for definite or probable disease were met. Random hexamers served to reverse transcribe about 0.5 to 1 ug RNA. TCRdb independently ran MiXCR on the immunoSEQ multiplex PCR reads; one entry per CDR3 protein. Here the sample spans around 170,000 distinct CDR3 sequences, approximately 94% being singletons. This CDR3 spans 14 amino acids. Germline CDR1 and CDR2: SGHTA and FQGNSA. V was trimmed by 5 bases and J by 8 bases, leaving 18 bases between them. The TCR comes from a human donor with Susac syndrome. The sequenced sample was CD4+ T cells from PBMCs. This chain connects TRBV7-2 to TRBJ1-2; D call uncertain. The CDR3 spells CASSSTGLRAGYTF. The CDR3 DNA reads TGTGCCAGCAGCAGTACCGGGCTCCGGGCAGGCTACACCTTC.